This entry lists 18 T cell receptor beta chains sequenced from one sample in a study of cytotoxic CD8 clonotypes in ibrutinib-treated CLL (dated by TCRdb to 2020 to 2023). Library method: the immunoSEQ multiplex PCR assay. Entries here come from immuneACCESS through TCRdb and include only in-frame sequences with V and J called. Some clones fail to appear in such tables; in the studies checked, an unresolved V gene covers under half of the shortfall, and the cause of the remainder is unknown. This sample is represented by some 170,000 clones; about 88% of them were singletons. Around 3.1% of the sample lies in the top ten. Taken with the paper, the label for time point translates to: progressive disease on ibrutinib. Material: PBMCs, obtained at disease progression, from a patient treated with ibrutinib. The receptors come from a human donor with chronic lymphocytic leukemia.

This clone has just one count. The chain is built from TRBV5-1 and TRBJ1-2; possibly TRBD1 for D (6 bases). Trimming shortened V by 1 base and J by 3 bases, and 10 bases separated the two germline ends. This CDR3 is 14 amino acids long. Germline V CDR1 and CDR2: SGHRS, YFSETQ. This chain's CDR3 is CASSLSPGDYGYTF. Written as DNA, the CDR3 is TGCGCCAGCAGCTTGTCGCCAGGGGACTATGGCTACACCTTC.

This clone was seen just once. V and J are TRBV11-3 and TRBJ2-7, with 10 nucleotides matching TRBD2. The V gene's germline CDR1 is SGHNT and CDR2 YENEEA. This CDR3 is built from 15 residues. After removal of 6 bases from V and 3 bases from J, the junction contained 8 bases not matched to a gene. The CDR3 DNA sequence: TGTGCCAGCAGATACGGGACTAGCGCGATCTACGAGCAGTACTTC. Its translation is CASRYGTSAIYEQYF. The whole variable domain, remainder taken from reference TRBV11-3 and TRBJ2-7, is EAGVVQSPRYKIIEKKQPVAFWCNPISGHNTLYWYLQNLGQGPELLIRYENEEAVDDSQLPKDRFSAERLKGVDSTLKIQPAELGDSAVYLCASRYGTSAIYEQYFGPGTRLTVT.

This clone was seen only a few times. The same CDR3 also results from other DNA sequences found in this sample. The chain recombines TRBV2 with TRBJ1-2; D is unresolved. Germline CDR1 is SNHLY and CDR2 is FYNNEI. This CDR3 comprises 13 residues. V shed 6 bases and J shed 1 base, with 9 bases lying between them. The CDR3 loop is CASSRGNNYGYTF. The CDR3 nucleotides are TGTGCCAGCAGCCGCGGAAATAACTATGGCTACACCTTC.

This chain links TRBV11-2 with TRBJ2-7; no clear D. With 3 bases removed from V and 0 bases from J, the gap between germline ends came to 6 bases. Germline values: CDR1 SGHAT, CDR2 FQNNGV. The CDR3 consists of 13 residues. The chain's CDR3 is CASSFTASYEQYF. For the CDR3, the DNA is TGTGCCAGCAGCTTCACGGCCTCCTACGAGCAGTACTTC.

V and J are TRBV28 and TRBJ2-3; D not certain. The CDR3 covers 13 residues. Germline V gene data show CDR1 as MDHEN and CDR2 as SYDVKM. V lost 2 bases, J lost 2 bases, and 5 bases lay in between. CDR3 bases: TGTGCCAGCAGTTTAGAGGTCACAGATACGCAGTATTTT. Residues: CASSLEVTDTQYF.

This clone has only a few counts. The chain recombines TRBV30 with TRBJ1-5, with 7 bases that match TRBD1. This CDR3 contains 12 residues. CDR1 and CDR2 from the germline V gene are GTSNPN and SVGIG (reference sequence). J gave up 5 bases and V 8 bases, and 6 bases lay outside the gene matches. CDR3 coding DNA: TGTGCCCTCCGGGACAGAGATCAGCCCCAGCATTTT. This sequence encodes CALRDRDQPQHF.

V gene TRBV11-3 combines with J gene TRBJ2-5; D unclear. CDR3 length: 15 amino acids. CDR1 and CDR2 (germline): SGHNT, YENEEA. V shed 1 base and J shed 1 base, with 10 bases lying between them. CDR3 bases: TGTGCCAGCAGCTTAGGCGGTCAGGTCCAAGAGACCCAGTACTTC. Its translation: CASSLGGQVQETQYF.

The chain carries TRBV19 and TRBJ1-2; 8 bases agree with TRBD1. This CDR3 region has 15 residues. Trimming removed 5 bases from V and 4 bases from J; junction bases left unmatched: 9. In germline, CDR1 is LNHDA, CDR2 SQIVND (reference sequence). This CDR3 reads CASSPRTGSGYGYTF. The DNA for the CDR3 is TGTGCCAGTAGTCCACGGACAGGGTCGGGCTATGGCTACACCTTC.

This chain uses TRBV7-9 with TRBJ1-1; 8 nucleotides align to TRBD1. Germline V lookup: CDR1 SEHNR, CDR2 FQNEAQ (reference sequence). CDR3 length equals 16 residues. V was pared by 0 bases and J by 11 bases, with 14 bases of the junction left unmatched. The CDR3 region is CASSLATGQGFLRAFF. The DNA for the CDR3 is TGTGCCAGCAGCTTAGCGACCGGACAGGGTTTTCTTCGGGCTTTCTTT.

The J gene is TRBJ2-5, the V gene TRBV7-3; D possibly corresponds to TRBD2 (6 bases). The ends were cut back, 2 bases at V and 2 bases at J, with 12 bases in the middle. The CDR3 length is 15 residues. The germline V gene encodes CDR1 SGHTA and CDR2 FQGTGA. The CDR3 here is CASSLVGGPQETQYF. The DNA for the CDR3 is TGTGCCAGCAGCTTAGTGGGGGGACCACAAGAGACCCAGTACTTC.

Here the CDR3 reads CARSPSDSPGYTF. The DNA for the CDR3 is TGTGCCAGAAGCCCAAGTGACAGTCCTGGCTACACCTTC. The rearrangement joins TRBV5-3 to TRBJ1-2, with D perhaps TRBD1 (5 bases). TRBV5-3 counts as an open reading frame of uncertain function. This CDR3 spans 13 amino acids. V gave up 4 bases and J gave up 7 bases, with 14 bases separating them.

The CDR3 DNA sequence: TGTGCCAGCAGTTTAGACAGGGGCAAAGATACGCAGTATTTT. Residues: CASSLDRGKDTQYF. This rearrangement joins TRBV27 to TRBJ2-3, with TRBD1 matching over 8 bases. The ends lost 2 bases at V and 5 bases at J; junction bases unmatched: 3. In germline, CDR1 is MNHEY, CDR2 SMNVEV (reference sequence). This CDR3 is 14 amino acids long.

The chain uses TRBV7-3 and TRBJ1-1; 7 positions agree with TRBD1. CDR1 and CDR2 from the germline V gene are SGHTA and FQGTGA. J lost 1 base, V lost 4 bases, and 15 bases had no gene match. The CDR3 length is 18 residues. CDR3 region: CASSSEARSGQSNTEAFF. CDR3 nucleotides: TGTGCCAGCAGCTCCGAAGCCCGGTCGGGACAGTCGAACACTGAAGCTTTCTTT.

DNA of the CDR3: TGTGCCAGCAGGAAGGACAGGGACTCCTACAATGAGCAGTTCTTC. It codes for CASRKDRDSYNEQFF. J is TRBJ2-1 and V is TRBV6-5; the match to TRBD1 covers 8 bases. CDR1 and CDR2 from the germline V gene are MNHEY and SVGAGI. This CDR3 is 15 amino acids long. V shed 6 bases and J 0 bases; nucleotides not matched to a gene: 4.

This chain joins TRBV6-1 and TRBJ1-4; D is ambiguous. Per germline, CDR1 MNHNS and CDR2 SASEGT. The length of the CDR3 is 15 residues. The ends were cut back, 0 bases at V and 8 bases at J, with 13 bases in the middle. Written as DNA, the CDR3 is TGTGCCAGCAGTGAAGCACAAGGATCGTGGGAAAAACTGTTTTTT. Its protein is CASSEAQGSWEKLFF.

This chain links TRBV7-2 with TRBJ2-1, with D possibly TRBD2 on 6 matching bases. The CDR3 extends over 16 amino acids. The V end was cut by 4 bases, the J end by 8 bases, with 21 bases between. CDR1 SGHTA and CDR2 FQGNSA come from the germline V gene. The CDR3, as DNA: TGTGCCAGCAGCTCGAGGGACTTCCGGGGTCGGGATGAGCAGTTCTTC. Amino acids: CASSSRDFRGRDEQFF.

CDR3 nucleotide sequence: TGCGCCAGCAGCGAACTGGGAGGGGGAGCCACTGAAGCTTTCTTT. This translates into CASSELGGGATEAFF. This chain connects TRBV5-1 to TRBJ1-1; a weak D match, TRBD1 (6 bases). There are 15 residues in the CDR3. Germline V gene sequence: CDR1 SGHRS, CDR2 YFSETQ. Deletions cut 4 bases from V and 4 bases from J, with 17 bases between.

The gene calls are TRBV9 and TRBJ2-5, with D perhaps TRBD2 (6 bases). CDR3 length: 13 amino acids. CDR1 SGDLS and CDR2 YYNGEE come from the germline V gene. Trimming shortened V by 3 bases and J by 3 bases, and 9 bases separated the two germline ends. The CDR3 protein is CASSAGVEETQYF. In DNA form, the CDR3 reads TGTGCCAGCAGCGCGGGGGTAGAAGAGACCCAGTACTTC.